A single sample gave rise to the 26 T cell receptor beta chains below, sequenced in a study of blood T cell repertoires in COVID-19. Sequenced by immunoSEQ multiplex PCR; TCRdb stores in-frame clones only, minus some. The data contain 200,000 to 250,000 clones, 83% of them singletons. The sample was peripheral blood. These TCRs come from a woman in her fifties or sixties with acute or convalescent COVID-19.

This clone has ten or more counts. At the DNA level, this CDR3 is encoded by other sequences in the same sample as well. The chain carries TRBV30 and TRBJ1-2; D might be TRBD1 (5 bases). V was pared by 2 bases and J by 2 bases, with 6 bases between. This CDR3 comprises 12 residues. The germline CDR1 and CDR2 sequences are GTSNPN and SVGIG (reference sequence). The DNA of the CDR3 is TGTGCCTGGAGTCGGGGGAACTATGGCTACACCTTC. Translating it yields CAWSRGNYGYTF. The complete variable domain, with remaining parts taken from reference TRBV30 and TRBJ1-2, reads SQTIHQWPATLVQPVGSPLSLECTVEGTSNPNLYWYRQAAGRGLQLLFYSVGIGQISSEVPQNLSASRPQDRQFILSSKKLLLSDSGFYLCAWSRGNYGYTFGSGTRLTVV.

The V and J genes are TRBV6-5 and TRBJ1-4, with D tentatively TRBD1 (5 bases). This CDR3 comprises 12 residues. Germline V gene lookup returns CDR1 MNHEY and CDR2 SVGAGI. V shed 6 bases and J shed 8 bases, with 10 bases lying between them. CDR3 bases: TGTGCCAGCAGCACAGGAGGGGAAAAACTGTTTTTT. It codes for CASSTGGEKLFF.

With respect to this clone: The same CDR3 can be traced to other DNA sequences in this sample. The DNA for the CDR3 is TGTGCCAGTAGTATCGGGGGGAGCTCCTACGAGCAGTACTTC. The encoded protein is CASSIGGSSYEQYF. The chain joins TRBV19 to TRBJ2-7; TRBD2 matches 7 bases. Looked up from germline, CDR1 is LNHDA and CDR2 is SQIVND (reference sequence). J gave up 0 bases and V 3 bases, and 2 bases lay outside the gene matches. This CDR3 spans 14 amino acids.

This chain joins TRBV5-4 and TRBJ1-5; TRBD1 agrees at 11 bases. Trimming removed 4 bases from V and 1 base from J; junction bases left unmatched: 7. This CDR3 region has 17 residues. Germline CDR1 reads SGHNT; CDR2 reads YYREEE (reference sequence). The CDR3, as DNA: TGTGCCAGCAGCGCTGACGGGACAGGGGGAAGCAATCAGCCCCAGCATTTT. Its translation: CASSADGTGGSNQPQHF.

The chain has TRBV3-1 (or the pseudogene TRBV3-2) and TRBJ2-5, with no clear D. V was cut by 1 base and J by 5 bases, with 17 bases left in between. Per germline, CDR1 LGHDT and CDR2 YNNKEL (reference sequence). This CDR3 has 16 residues. CDR3 sequence reads: CASSQVIGERKETQYF. The CDR3 coding sequence is TGTGCCAGCAGCCAAGTAATAGGAGAGAGGAAGGAGACCCAGTACTTC.

Many counts were recorded for this clone. The rearrangement uses TRBV29-1 and TRBJ2-7; perhaps TRBD1 as D (5 bases). CDR3 length: 12 amino acids. Trimming left V 7 bases short and J 1 base short, with 11 bases between. From germline, CDR1 is SQVTM and CDR2 ANQGSEA. The CDR3, as DNA: TGCAGCGCCAGGGTGGGTTCCTACGAGCAGTACTTC. The encoded protein is CSARVGSYEQYF.

The chain recombines TRBV7-2 with TRBJ2-1; D is perhaps TRBD1 (6 bases). The V and J ends lost 10 bases and 0 bases respectively, with 13 bases between them. There are 14 residues in the CDR3. Germline CDR1 and CDR2: SGHTA and FQGNSA. CDR3 sequence reads: CATTRDISYNEQFF. CDR3 DNA sequence: TGTGCCACTACCCGGGACATCTCCTACAATGAGCAGTTCTTC.

The V and J genes are TRBV3-1 (or the pseudogene TRBV3-2) and TRBJ2-7, with TRBD1 matching over 10 bases. The V gene's germline CDR1 is LGHDT and CDR2 YNNKEL (reference sequence). Losses at the gene ends were 4 bases for V and 1 base for J; bases not matched to a gene: 4. CDR3 length: 15 residues. The CDR3 region has the DNA TGTGCCAGCAGCCTAGGGACAGGGGTATCCTACGAGCAGTACTTC. This translates into CASSLGTGVSYEQYF.

The V gene is TRBV4-2, the J gene TRBJ1-2, with TRBD1 matching 12 bases. V trimming: 0 bases; J trimming: 1 base; junction bases outside the gene matches: 9. Germline loops: CDR1 LGHNA, CDR2 YNFKEQ. The CDR3 contains 19 residues. The CDR3 here is CASSQEKRDRGRYNYGYTF. CDR3 nucleotides: TGTGCCAGCAGCCAAGAAAAACGGGACAGGGGGCGTTATAACTATGGCTACACCTTC.

The rearrangement uses TRBV12-3 or TRBV12-4 and TRBJ1-5; 7 nucleotides align to TRBD1. V dropped 5 bases and J dropped 7; count of bases not matched to a gene: 5. The CDR3 length is 13 residues. Here the CDR3 reads CASSPTGDQPQHF. The CDR3, as DNA: TGTGCCAGCAGTCCCACAGGGGACCAGCCCCAGCATTTT.

The chain has TRBV29-1 and TRBJ2-1; tentative D call: TRBD2 (5 bases). Germline loops: CDR1 SQVTM, CDR2 ANQGSEA. The CDR3 spans 13 residues. V lost 7 bases to trimming and J lost 4 bases, with 14 bases between them. The CDR3 reads CSAPGMVYNEQFF. The CDR3 coding sequence is TGCAGCGCCCCCGGGATGGTTTACAATGAGCAGTTCTTC.

In this sample, this clone turned up a few times. V gene TRBV3-1 (or the pseudogene TRBV3-2) combines with J gene TRBJ1-2; D may be TRBD1 (5 bases). CDR1 is LGHDT and CDR2 is YNNKEL in the germline V gene (reference sequence). The CDR3 length is 12 residues. With 7 bases removed from V and 4 bases from J, the gap between germline ends came to 10 bases. The CDR3 nucleotides are TGTGCCAGCATGGGGGGTCGCTATGGCTACACCTTC. It specifies CASMGGRYGYTF.

The chain carries TRBV6-5 and TRBJ2-5; D may be TRBD2 (6 bases). The CDR3 covers 15 residues. Germline lookup yields CDR1 MNHEY and CDR2 SVGAGI. V gave up 6 bases and J gave up 0 bases, with 14 bases separating them. Here the CDR3 reads CASSVRAGNQETQYF. CDR3 nucleotide sequence: TGTGCCAGCAGCGTACGAGCGGGCAACCAAGAGACCCAGTACTTC.

V usage is TRBV10-2 and J usage is TRBJ1-1; maybe TRBD1 (6 bases). Trimming shortened V by 5 bases and J by 4 bases, and 17 bases separated the two germline ends. CDR1 is WSHSY and CDR2 is SAAADI in the germline V gene. This CDR3 spans 15 amino acids. The CDR3 reads CASSNLLTGPTEAFF. In nucleotides, the CDR3 is TGCGCCAGCAGTAACCTCCTGACAGGACCCACTGAAGCTTTCTTT.

The chain uses TRBV5-1 and TRBJ2-7; 9 bases fit TRBD1. The junction had 0 bases not matched to a gene; V was cut back by 0 bases and J by 2 bases. There are 14 residues in the CDR3. From germline, CDR1 is SGHRS and CDR2 YFSETQ. This CDR3 is CASSLGDRAYEQYF. The CDR3 DNA reads TGCGCCAGCAGCTTGGGGGACAGGGCCTACGAGCAGTACTTC.

The rearrangement joins TRBV12-3 or TRBV12-4 to TRBJ2-3, with D possibly TRBD2 on 5 matching bases. Trimming pared 6 bases from V and 0 bases from J, leaving 7 bases between. The CDR3 totals 13 residues. The CDR3 nucleotides read TGTGCCAGCAGACGACTAAGCACAGATACGCAGTATTTT. Its protein is CASRRLSTDTQYF.

This clone appeared a few times. This chain joins TRBV2 and TRBJ2-2; D perhaps matches TRBD1 (6 bases). This CDR3 comprises 15 residues. Trimming pared 3 bases from V and 6 bases from J, leaving 14 bases between. The germline gives CDR1 SNHLY, CDR2 FYNNEI. CDR3 region: CASSDSTDRPGELFF. CDR3 in DNA: TGTGCCAGCAGTGATTCCACCGACAGGCCCGGGGAGCTGTTTTTT.

The CDR3 DNA is TGTGCCAGCAGTTACGGGGCGGGAAGGGAGACCCAGTACTTC. Encoded protein: CASSYGAGRETQYF. This chain uses TRBV6-5 with TRBJ2-5, with a weak D call TRBD2 (6 bases). The CDR3 sequence is 14 residues long. Germline loops: CDR1 MNHEY, CDR2 SVGAGI. The V end was cut by 2 bases, the J end by 5 bases, with 12 bases between.

This rearrangement joins TRBV12-3 or TRBV12-4 to TRBJ1-2, with D possibly matching TRBD1 (6 bases). This CDR3 is built from 13 residues. V was shortened by 7 bases and J by 2 bases, with 11 bases between the two germline ends. The CDR3 here is CASTIRGNYGYTF. DNA for the CDR3: TGTGCCAGCACCATAAGGGGGAACTATGGCTACACCTTC.

V is TRBV19 and J is TRBJ2-2; D is perhaps TRBD1 (6 bases). The CDR3 totals 16 residues. CDR1 is LNHDA and CDR2 is SQIVND in the germline V gene (reference sequence). Trimming took off 4 bases at V and 0 bases at J, with 12 bases between the two ends. The CDR3 DNA follows: TGTGCCAGTAGTAATCCCGGGACATCGAACACCGGGGAGCTGTTTTTT. Encoded protein: CASSNPGTSNTGELFF.

V gene TRBV4-1 combines with J gene TRBJ1-5, with a tentative D call TRBD1 (6 bases). The V end was cut by 4 bases, the J end by 4 bases, with 14 bases between. Germline CDR1 is MGHRA and CDR2 is YSYEKL. The CDR3 loop spans 15 amino acids. CDR3 amino acids: CASSPFTGLNQPQHF. DNA for the CDR3: TGCGCCAGCAGCCCCTTCACAGGGCTAAATCAGCCCCAGCATTTT.

This chain uses TRBV6-2 or TRBV6-3 with TRBJ1-2, with 8 bases fitting TRBD1. The germline V gene has CDR1 MNHEY and CDR2 SVGEGT. The CDR3 sequence is 15 residues long. J was trimmed by 4 bases and V by 4 bases; bases with no gene match: 8. The CDR3 here is CASSFTGQGLYGYTF. The CDR3 nucleotides are TGTGCCAGCAGTTTCACCGGACAGGGCCTCTATGGCTACACCTTC.

V and J are TRBV28 and TRBJ1-2; D is unclear. This CDR3 spans 14 amino acids. CDR1 MDHEN and CDR2 SYDVKM come from the germline V gene. V was pared by 5 bases and J by 5 bases, with 15 bases between. The CDR3 region is CASSRQAFSYGYTF. In DNA, the CDR3 is TGTGCCAGCAGTCGACAAGCCTTTTCGTATGGCTACACCTTC.

This chain connects TRBV28 to TRBJ1-6, with 10 bases identical to TRBD1. The germline V gene encodes CDR1 MDHEN and CDR2 SYDVKM. This CDR3 comprises 15 residues. V dropped 6 bases and J dropped 7; count of bases not matched to a gene: 6. CDR3 region: CASRRGTGANSPLHF. The CDR3 DNA sequence: TGTGCCAGCAGGAGAGGGACAGGGGCGAATTCACCCCTCCACTTT.

CDR3 sequence: CASSFLRDRVTDTQYF. The CDR3 DNA is TGTGCCAGCAGCTTTCTTCGGGACAGGGTTACAGATACGCAGTATTTT. This rearrangement joins TRBV7-2 to TRBJ2-3, with 9 bases fitting TRBD1. The germline gives CDR1 SGHTA, CDR2 FQGNSA. The V segment lost 3 bases and the J segment 3 bases; nucleotides outside the gene matches: 7. CDR3 size: 16 residues.

The gene calls are TRBV3-1 (or the pseudogene TRBV3-2) and TRBJ1-3; D ambiguous. Germline values: CDR1 LGHDT, CDR2 YNNKEL (reference sequence). Between the trimmed V and J ends, which lost 1 base and 0 bases, there was a span of 10 bases. The CDR3 extends over 16 amino acids. CDR3 region: CASSQVREPSGNTIYF. The CDR3 nucleotides read TGTGCCAGCAGCCAAGTAAGGGAGCCCTCTGGAAACACCATATATTTT.